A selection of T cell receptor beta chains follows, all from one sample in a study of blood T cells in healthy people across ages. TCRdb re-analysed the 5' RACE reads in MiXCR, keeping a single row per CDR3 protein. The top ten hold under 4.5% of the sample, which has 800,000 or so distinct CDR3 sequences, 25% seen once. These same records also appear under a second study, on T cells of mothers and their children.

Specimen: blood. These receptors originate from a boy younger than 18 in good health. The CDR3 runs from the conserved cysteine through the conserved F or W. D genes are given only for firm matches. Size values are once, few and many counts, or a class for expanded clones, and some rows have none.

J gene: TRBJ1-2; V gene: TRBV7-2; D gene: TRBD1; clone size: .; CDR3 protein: CATRQGRQRVSYTF; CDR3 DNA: TGTGCCACCCGACAGGGCCGCCAGCGGGTCAGCTACACCTTC
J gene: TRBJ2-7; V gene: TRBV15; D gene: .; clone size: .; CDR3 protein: CATSTGRDTYEQYF; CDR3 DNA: TGTGCCACCAGCACAGGCCGGGACACTTACGAGCAGTACTTC
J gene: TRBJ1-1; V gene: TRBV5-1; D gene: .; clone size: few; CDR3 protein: CASSLSSGNPEAFF; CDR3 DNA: TGCGCCAGCAGCTTGAGTTCCGGGAATCCTGAAGCTTTCTTT
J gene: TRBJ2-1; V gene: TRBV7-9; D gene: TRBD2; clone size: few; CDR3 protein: CASSSPSMTSGRSHEQFF; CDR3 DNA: TGTGCCAGCAGCTCCCCCTCGATGACTAGCGGGAGATCCCATGAGCAGTTCTTC
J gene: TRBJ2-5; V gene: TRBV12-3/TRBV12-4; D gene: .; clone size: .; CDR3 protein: CASNFGRDQETQYF; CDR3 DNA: TGTGCCAGCAACTTCGGGCGGGACCAAGAGACCCAGTACTTC
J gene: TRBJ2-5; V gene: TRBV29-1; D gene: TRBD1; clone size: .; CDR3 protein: CSVETGQGSKETQYF; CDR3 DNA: TGCAGCGTTGAAACCGGACAGGGGAGTAAAGAGACCCAGTACTTC
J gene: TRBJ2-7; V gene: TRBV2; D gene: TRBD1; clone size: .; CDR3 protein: CASSDRGNEQYF; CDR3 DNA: TGTGCCAGCAGCGACAGGGGGAACGAGCAGTACTTC
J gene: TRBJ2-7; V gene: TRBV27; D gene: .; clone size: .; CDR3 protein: CASRQGNAYEQYF; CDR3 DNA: TGTGCCAGCAGACAGGGTAACGCCTACGAGCAGTACTTC
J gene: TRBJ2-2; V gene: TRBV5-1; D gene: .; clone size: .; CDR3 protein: CASSTTTETGELFF; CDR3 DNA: TGCGCCAGCAGCACGACTACCGAAACCGGGGAGCTGTTTTTT
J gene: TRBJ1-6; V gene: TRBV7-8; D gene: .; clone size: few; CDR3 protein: CASSLVGRNSPLHF; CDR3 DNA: TGTGCCAGCAGCTTAGTGGGGAGGAATTCACCCCTCCACTTT
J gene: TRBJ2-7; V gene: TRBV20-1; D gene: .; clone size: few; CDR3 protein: CSASSPEGTAEQYF; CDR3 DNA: TGCAGTGCTAGTTCCCCCGAGGGAACGGCCGAGCAGTACTTC
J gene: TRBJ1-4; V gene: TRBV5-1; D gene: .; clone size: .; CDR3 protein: CASSWRDPGEKLFF; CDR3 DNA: TGCGCCAGCAGCTGGCGGGACCCTGGGGAAAAACTGTTTTTT
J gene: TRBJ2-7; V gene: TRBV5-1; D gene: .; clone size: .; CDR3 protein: CASSLDGAVDEQYF; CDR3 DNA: TGCGCCAGCAGCTTGGACGGCGCAGTGGACGAGCAGTACTTC
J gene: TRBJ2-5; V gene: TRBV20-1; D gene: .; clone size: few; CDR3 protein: CSASAGSGTQETQYF; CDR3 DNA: TGCAGTGCTTCCGCCGGGAGCGGGACACAAGAGACCCAGTACTTC
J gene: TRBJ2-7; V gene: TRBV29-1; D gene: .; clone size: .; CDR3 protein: CSVGSYGGNEQYF; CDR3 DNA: TGCAGCGTTGGCAGCTACGGGGGCAACGAGCAGTACTTC
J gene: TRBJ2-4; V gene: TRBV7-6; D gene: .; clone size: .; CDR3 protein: CASSSDRSRVPKNIQYF; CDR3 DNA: TGTGCCAGCAGCTCAGACCGGTCACGGGTACCCAAAAACATTCAGTACTTC
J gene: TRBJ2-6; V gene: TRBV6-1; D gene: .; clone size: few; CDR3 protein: CASSQFLRERGANVLTF; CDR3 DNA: TGTGCCAGCAGTCAATTCTTAAGGGAGCGGGGGGCCAACGTCCTGACTTTC
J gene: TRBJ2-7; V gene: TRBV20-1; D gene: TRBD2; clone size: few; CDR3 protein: CSARVQGRAGGPYEQYF; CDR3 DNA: TGCAGTGCTAGAGTTCAAGGGCGAGCGGGAGGGCCCTACGAGCAGTACTTC
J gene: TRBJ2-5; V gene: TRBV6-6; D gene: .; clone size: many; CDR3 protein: CASSPGGYQETQYF; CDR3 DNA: TGTGCCAGCAGTCCCGGTGGGTACCAAGAGACCCAGTACTTC
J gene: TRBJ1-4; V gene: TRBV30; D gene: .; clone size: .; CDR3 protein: CAWNDFATNEKLFF; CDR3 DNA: TGTGCCTGGAACGATTTCGCAACTAATGAAAAACTGTTTTTT
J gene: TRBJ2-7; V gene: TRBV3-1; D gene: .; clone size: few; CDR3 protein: CASSQGSKQYF; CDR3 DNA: TGTGCCAGCAGCCAAGGGAGTAAACAGTACTTC
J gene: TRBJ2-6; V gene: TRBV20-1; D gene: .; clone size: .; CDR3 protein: CSALTTGYGANVLTF; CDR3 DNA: TGCAGTGCTTTAACCACAGGGTACGGGGCCAACGTCCTGACTTTC
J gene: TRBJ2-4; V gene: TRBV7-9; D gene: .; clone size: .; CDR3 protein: CASSFSLNIQYF; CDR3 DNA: TGTGCCAGCAGCTTCAGTTTGAACATTCAGTACTTC
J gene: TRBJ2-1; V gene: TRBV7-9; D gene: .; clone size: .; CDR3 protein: CASSPLEGEQFF; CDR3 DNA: TGTGCCAGCAGCCCCCTCGAGGGGGAGCAGTTCTTC
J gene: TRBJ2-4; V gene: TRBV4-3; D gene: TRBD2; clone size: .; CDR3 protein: CASSQVAGAAKNIQYF; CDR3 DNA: TGCGCCAGCAGCCAAGTAGCGGGGGCCGCCAAAAACATTCAGTACTTC
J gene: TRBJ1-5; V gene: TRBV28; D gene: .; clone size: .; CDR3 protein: CASSLPGVSNQPQHF; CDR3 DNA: TGTGCCAGCAGTTTACCCGGGGTTAGCAATCAGCCCCAGCATTTT
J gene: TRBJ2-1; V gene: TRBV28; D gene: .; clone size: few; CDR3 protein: CASAGTLSYNEQFF; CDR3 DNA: TGTGCCAGCGCCGGGACACTCTCCTACAATGAGCAGTTCTTC
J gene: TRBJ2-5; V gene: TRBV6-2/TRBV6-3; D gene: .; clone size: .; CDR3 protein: CASSLGLASVETQYF; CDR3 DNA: TGTGCCAGCAGTCTCGGACTTGCCTCCGTGGAGACCCAGTACTTC
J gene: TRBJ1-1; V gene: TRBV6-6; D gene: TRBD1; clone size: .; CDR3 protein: CACSPQGQNTEAFF; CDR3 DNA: TGTGCCTGCAGTCCACAGGGGCAGAACACTGAAGCTTTCTTT
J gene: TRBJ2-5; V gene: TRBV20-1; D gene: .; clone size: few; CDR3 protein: CSARPGRMYQETQYF; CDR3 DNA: TGCAGTGCTCGCCCGGGACGCATGTACCAAGAGACCCAGTACTTC
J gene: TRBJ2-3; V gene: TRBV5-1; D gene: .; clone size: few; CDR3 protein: CASRLFSTDTQYF; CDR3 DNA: TGCGCCAGCAGGTTATTTAGCACAGATACGCAGTATTTT
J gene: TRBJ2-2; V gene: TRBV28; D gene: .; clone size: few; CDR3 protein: CASREGNTGELFF; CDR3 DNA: TGTGCCAGCAGAGAGGGGAACACCGGGGAGCTGTTTTTT
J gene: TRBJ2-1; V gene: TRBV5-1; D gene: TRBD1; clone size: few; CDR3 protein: CASSLRQGADNEQFF; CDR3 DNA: TGCGCCAGCAGCCTCCGACAGGGGGCGGACAATGAGCAGTTCTTC
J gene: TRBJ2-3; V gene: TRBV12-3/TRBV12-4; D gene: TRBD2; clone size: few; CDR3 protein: CASRLAGGVDTQYF; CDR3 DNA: TGTGCCAGCAGATTAGCGGGAGGAGTTGATACGCAGTATTTT
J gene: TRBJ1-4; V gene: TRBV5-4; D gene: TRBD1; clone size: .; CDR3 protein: CASSHRDRFNEKLFF; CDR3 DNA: TGTGCCAGCAGCCACCGGGACAGATTTAATGAAAAACTGTTTTTT
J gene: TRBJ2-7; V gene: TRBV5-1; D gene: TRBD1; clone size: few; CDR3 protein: CASSPGTGLPYEQYF; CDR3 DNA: TGCGCCAGCAGCCCGGGGACAGGGTTGCCCTACGAGCAGTACTTC
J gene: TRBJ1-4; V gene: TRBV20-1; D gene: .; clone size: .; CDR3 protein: CSAIGPNEKLFF; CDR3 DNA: TGCAGTGCCATAGGCCCTAATGAAAAACTGTTTTTT
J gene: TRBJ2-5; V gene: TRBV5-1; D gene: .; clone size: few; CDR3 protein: CASSLGPGEGQETQYF; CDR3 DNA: TGCGCCAGCAGCTTGGGGCCTGGTGAGGGACAAGAGACCCAGTACTTC
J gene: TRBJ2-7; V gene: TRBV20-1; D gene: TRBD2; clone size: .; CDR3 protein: CSARGLAGGEQYF; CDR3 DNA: TGCAGTGCGAGGGGACTAGCGGGAGGCGAGCAGTACTTC
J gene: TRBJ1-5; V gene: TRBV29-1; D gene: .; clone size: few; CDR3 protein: CSVVPDGNQPQHF; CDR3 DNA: TGCAGCGTTGTCCCTGACGGCAATCAGCCCCAGCATTTT
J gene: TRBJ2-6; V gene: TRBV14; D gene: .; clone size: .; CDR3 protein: CASSQDPPGRAGANVLTF; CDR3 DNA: TGTGCCAGCAGCCAAGATCCGCCGGGAAGGGCTGGGGCCAACGTCCTGACTTTC
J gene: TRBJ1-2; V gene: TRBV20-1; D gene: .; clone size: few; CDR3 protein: CSARDARYNYGYTF; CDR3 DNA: TGCAGTGCTAGAGATGCCAGGTACAATTATGGCTACACCTTC
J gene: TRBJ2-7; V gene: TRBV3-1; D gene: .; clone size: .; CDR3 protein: CASSQEVWGSRYEQYF; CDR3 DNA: TGTGCCAGCAGCCAAGAAGTTTGGGGGAGCAGGTACGAGCAGTACTTC
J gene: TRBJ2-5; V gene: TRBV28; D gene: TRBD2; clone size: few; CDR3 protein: CASSSPGGIGGETQYF; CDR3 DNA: TGTGCCAGCAGTTCCCCGGGGGGGATAGGTGGGGAGACCCAGTACTTC
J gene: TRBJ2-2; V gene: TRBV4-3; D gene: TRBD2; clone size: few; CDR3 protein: CASKVAGGNTGELFF; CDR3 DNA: TGCGCCAGTAAAGTGGCGGGGGGGAACACCGGGGAGCTGTTTTTT